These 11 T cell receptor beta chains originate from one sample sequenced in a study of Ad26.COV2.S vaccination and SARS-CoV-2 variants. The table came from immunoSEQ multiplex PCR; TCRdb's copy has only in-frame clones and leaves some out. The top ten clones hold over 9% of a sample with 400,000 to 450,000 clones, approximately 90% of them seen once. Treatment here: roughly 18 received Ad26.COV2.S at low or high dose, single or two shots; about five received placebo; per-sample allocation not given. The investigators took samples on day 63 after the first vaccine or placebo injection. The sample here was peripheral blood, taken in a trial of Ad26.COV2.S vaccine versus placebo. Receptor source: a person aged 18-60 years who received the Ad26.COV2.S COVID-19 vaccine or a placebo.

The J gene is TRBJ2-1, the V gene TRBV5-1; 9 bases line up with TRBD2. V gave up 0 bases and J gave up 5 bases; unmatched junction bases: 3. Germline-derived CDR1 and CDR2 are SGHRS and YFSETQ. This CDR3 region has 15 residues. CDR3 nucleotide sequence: TGCGCCAGCAGCTTGGAAACTAGCGGGCACAATGAGCAGTTCTTC. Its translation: CASSLETSGHNEQFF. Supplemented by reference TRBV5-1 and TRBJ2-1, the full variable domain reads KAGVTQTPRYLIKTRGQQVTLSCSPISGHRSVSWYQQTPGQGLQFLFEYFSETQRNKGNFPGRFSGRQFSNSRSEMNVSTLELGDSALYLCASSLETSGHNEQFFGPGTRLTVL.

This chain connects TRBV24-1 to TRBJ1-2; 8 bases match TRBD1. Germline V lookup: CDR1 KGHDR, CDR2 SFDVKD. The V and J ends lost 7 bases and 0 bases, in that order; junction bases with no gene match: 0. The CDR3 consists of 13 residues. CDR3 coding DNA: TGTGCCACCAGACAGGGGGCTAACTATGGCTACACCTTC. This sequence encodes CATRQGANYGYTF.

CDR3 loop: CASSQNLAGDEQYF. CDR3 DNA: TGCGCCAGCAGCCAAAACTTAGCGGGTGACGAGCAGTACTTC. This sequence joins TRBV4-1 and TRBJ2-7; TRBD2 matches 7 bases. This CDR3 contains 14 residues. Germline-derived CDR1 and CDR2 are MGHRA and YSYEKL. J gave up 5 bases and V 2 bases, and 6 bases lay outside the gene matches.

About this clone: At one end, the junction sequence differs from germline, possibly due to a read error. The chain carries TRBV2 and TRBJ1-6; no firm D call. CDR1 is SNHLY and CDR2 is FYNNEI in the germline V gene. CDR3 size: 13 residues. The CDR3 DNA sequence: TGTGCCAGCAGTCCTGAATATACTTCACCCCTCCACTTT. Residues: CASSPEYTSPLHF.

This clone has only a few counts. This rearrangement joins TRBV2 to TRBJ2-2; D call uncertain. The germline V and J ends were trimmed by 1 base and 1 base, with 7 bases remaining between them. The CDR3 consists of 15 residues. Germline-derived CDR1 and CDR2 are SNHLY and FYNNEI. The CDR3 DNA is TGTGCCAGCAGTGAAGGAAGAGGGAACACCGGGGAGCTGTTTTTT. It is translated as CASSEGRGNTGELFF. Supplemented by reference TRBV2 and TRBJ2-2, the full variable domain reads EPEVTQTPSHQVTQMGQEVILRCVPISNHLYFYWYRQILGQKVEFLVSFYNNEISEKSEIFDDQFSVERPDGSNFTLKIRSTKLEDSAMYFCASSEGRGNTGELFFGEGSRLTVL.

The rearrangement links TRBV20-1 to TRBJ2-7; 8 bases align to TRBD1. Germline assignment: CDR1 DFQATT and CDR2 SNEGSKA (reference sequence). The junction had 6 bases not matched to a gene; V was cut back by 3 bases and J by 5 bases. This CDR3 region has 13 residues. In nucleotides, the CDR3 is TGCAGTGCTAGTAGAGGACAGGGCCACGAGCAGTACTTC. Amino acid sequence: CSASRGQGHEQYF.

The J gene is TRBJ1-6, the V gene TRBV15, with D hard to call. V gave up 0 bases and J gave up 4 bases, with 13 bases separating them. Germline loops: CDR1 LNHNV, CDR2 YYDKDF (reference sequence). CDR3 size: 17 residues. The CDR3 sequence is CATSRDLVQSYNSPLHF. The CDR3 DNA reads TGTGCCACCAGCAGAGATCTTGTACAGTCATATAATTCACCCCTCCACTTT.

In DNA, the CDR3 is TGTGCCAGCAGTTTGGTCAGAGGAAACACCATATATTTT. Encoded protein: CASSLVRGNTIYF. The rearrangement links TRBV27 to TRBJ1-3; no definite D call. Germline CDR1 is MNHEY and CDR2 is SMNVEV (reference sequence). The CDR3 sequence is 13 residues long. Deletions cut 3 bases from V and 4 bases from J, with 7 bases between.

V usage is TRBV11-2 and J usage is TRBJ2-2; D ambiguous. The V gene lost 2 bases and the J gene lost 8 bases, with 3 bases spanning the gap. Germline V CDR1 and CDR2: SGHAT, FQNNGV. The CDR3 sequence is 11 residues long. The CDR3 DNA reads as TGTGCCAGCAGCTTACTGGGGGAGCTGTTTTTT. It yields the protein CASSLLGELFF.

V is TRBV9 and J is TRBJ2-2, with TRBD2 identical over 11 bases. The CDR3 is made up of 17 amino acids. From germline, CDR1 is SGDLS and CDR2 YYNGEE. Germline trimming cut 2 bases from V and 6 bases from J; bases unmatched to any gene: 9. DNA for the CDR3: TGTGCCAGCAGCGTGACTAGCGGGACAGCTTATTCCGGGGAGCTGTTTTTT. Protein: CASSVTSGTAYSGELFF. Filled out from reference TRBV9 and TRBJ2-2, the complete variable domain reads DSGVTQTPKHLITATGQRVTLRCSPRSGDLSVYWYQQSLDQGLQFLIQYYNGEERAKGNILERFSAQQFPDLHSELNLSSLELGDSALYFCASSVTSGTAYSGELFFGEGSRLTVL.

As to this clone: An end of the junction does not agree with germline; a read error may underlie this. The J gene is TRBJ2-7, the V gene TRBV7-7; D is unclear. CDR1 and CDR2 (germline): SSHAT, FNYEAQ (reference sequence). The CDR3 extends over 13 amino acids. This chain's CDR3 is CASSLAEGWEQYF. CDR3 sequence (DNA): TGTGCTAGCAGCTTAGCAGAAGGGTGGGAGCAGTACTTC.